Below, 26 T cell receptor beta chains from the same sample are listed, as sequenced in a study of cytomegalovirus exposure and HLA in healthy donors. PCR primers comprised 60 Vbeta and 13 Jbeta primers. TCRdb's table, derived via immunoSEQ multiplex PCR, lists solely in-frame clones and lacks some. This sample's table reports roughly 120,000 clones. Specimen: PBMCs. These receptors were taken from a man aged 25-45 years in good health and CMV-seronegative.

The chain employs TRBV30 and TRBJ2-7; 12 bases fit TRBD2. The germline gives CDR1 GTSNPN, CDR2 SVGIG (reference sequence). The CDR3 is 15 amino acids. V shed 0 bases, J shed 5 bases, and the junction held 5 bases outside the gene matches. In DNA, the CDR3 is TGTGCCTGGAGTGTACCTAGCGGGAGGGTTAACGAGCAGTACTTC. Protein product: CAWSVPSGRVNEQYF.

The chain carries TRBV28 and TRBJ1-6, with TRBD1 matching 8 bases. V gave up 5 bases and J gave up 7 bases; unmatched junction bases: 4. CDR1 MDHEN and CDR2 SYDVKM come from the germline V gene. This CDR3 comprises 14 residues. CDR3 DNA: TGTGCCAGCAGTAGGGCAGGGGGCAATTCACCCCTCCACTTT. Its protein is CASSRAGGNSPLHF.

On this clone: A junction boundary mismatches the germline segment, possibly from a read error. DNA of the CDR3: TGTGCCAGCAGCTCGGGACAGAAGGGGCACCACTTC. Translated, it gives CASSSGQKGHHF. The rearrangement joins TRBV7-9 to TRBJ1-2, with 7 bases matching TRBD1. The V gene's germline CDR1 is SEHNR and CDR2 FQNEAQ (reference sequence). This CDR3 has 12 amino acids. Drawing the rest from reference TRBV7-9 and TRBJ1-2, the complete variable domain is DTGVSQNPRHKITKRGQNVTFRCDPISEHNRLYWYRQTLGQGPEFLTYFQNEAQLEKSRLLSDRFSAERPKGSFSTLEIQRTEQGDSAMYLCASSSGQKGHHFGSGTRLTVV.

The rearrangement uses TRBV14 and TRBJ2-1; no clear D. The CDR3 is 13 amino acids. V was trimmed by 2 bases and J by 9 bases, leaving 11 bases between them. The V gene's germline CDR1 is SGHDN and CDR2 FVKESK. The CDR3 nucleotides are TGTGCCAGCAGCCAAACGGAATGGAGTGAGCAGTTCTTC. The encoded protein is CASSQTEWSEQFF.

The chain has TRBV6-6 and TRBJ1-1; possibly TRBD1 for D (6 bases). This CDR3 contains 12 residues. Trimming pared 7 bases from V and 8 bases from J, leaving 14 bases between. Germline CDR1 and CDR2: MNHNY and SVGAGI (reference sequence). The CDR3 loop is CASKGGQSEAFF. The CDR3 nucleotides read TGTGCCAGCAAAGGTGGACAGTCAGAAGCTTTCTTT.

The chain recombines TRBV7-9 with TRBJ2-3; TRBD2 agrees at 8 bases. V dropped 4 bases and J dropped 8; count of bases not matched to a gene: 11. Germline V lookup: CDR1 SEHNR, CDR2 FQNEAQ (reference sequence). This CDR3 spans 15 amino acids. CDR3 nucleotide sequence: TGTGCCAGCAGCTCGATTAGCGGGGCGAACCCTACGCAGTATTTT. It translates to CASSSISGANPTQYF.

The chain employs TRBV7-2 and TRBJ2-2; 8 bases map to TRBD2. The length of the CDR3 is 17 residues. Germline V CDR1 and CDR2: SGHTA, FQGNSA. After removal of 3 bases from V and 1 base from J, the junction contained 7 bases not matched to a gene. The DNA for the CDR3 is TGTGCCAGCAGCTTCCCTTTAGCGGGACGGAACACCGGGGAGCTGTTTTTT. This codes for CASSFPLAGRNTGELFF.

The gene calls are TRBV6-6 and TRBJ1-4; 7 bases are a match to TRBD1. CDR1 and CDR2 (germline): MNHNY, SVGAGI (reference sequence). There are 13 residues in the CDR3. V was clipped by 9 bases and J by 4 bases; unmatched bases: 5. The CDR3 DNA sequence: TGTGCCAGTAAGGGACAGAGTAATGAAAAACTGTTTTTT. Encoded protein: CASKGQSNEKLFF.

V and J are TRBV28 and TRBJ2-7, with TRBD1 matching 8 bases. V gave up 4 bases and J gave up 2 bases; unmatched junction bases: 10. The length of the CDR3 is 16 residues. In germline, CDR1 is MDHEN, CDR2 SYDVKM. As DNA, the CDR3 is TGTGCCAGCAGTTCGTCAGGGGGCGGAAGCCCCTACGAGCAGTACTTC. Protein sequence: CASSSSGGGSPYEQYF.

The chain uses TRBV4-1 and TRBJ1-1, with no clear D. V was trimmed by 0 bases and J by 4 bases, leaving 12 bases between them. Germline loops: CDR1 MGHRA, CDR2 YSYEKL. CDR3 size: 15 residues. CDR3 sequence reads: CASSQERGRGTEAFF. The CDR3 nucleotides are TGCGCCAGCAGCCAAGAACGAGGGCGAGGCACTGAAGCTTTCTTT.

V and J are TRBV7-8 and TRBJ2-7; 12 nucleotides agree with TRBD1. CDR1 is SGHVS, CDR2 FQNEAQ, per germline. CDR3 length: 16 residues. The V gene end was trimmed by 2 bases and the J gene end by 0 bases; junction bases not matched to a gene: 2. The CDR3 DNA reads as TGTGCCAGCAGCTTAAGGGGACAGGGGGCCTCCTACGAGCAGTACTTC. The encoded protein is CASSLRGQGASYEQYF.

The chain uses TRBV6-6 and TRBJ2-1; TRBD2 matches 11 bases. CDR1 and CDR2 from the germline V gene are MNHNY and SVGAGI (reference sequence). There are 15 residues in the CDR3. V shed 4 bases and J 3 bases; nucleotides not matched to a gene: 2. The CDR3 sequence is CASSSGLAVYNEQFF. The CDR3 DNA is TGTGCCAGCAGTTCGGGACTAGCGGTCTACAATGAGCAGTTCTTC.

The chain recombines TRBV19 with TRBJ2-2; D is uncertain. Germline V gene sequence: CDR1 LNHDA, CDR2 SQIVND (reference sequence). This CDR3 is 13 amino acids long. Trimming took 3 bases from V and 1 from J, leaving 3 bases between them. The CDR3: CASSIQNTGELFF. CDR3 DNA sequence: TGTGCCAGTAGTATCCAGAACACCGGGGAGCTGTTTTTT. Combining the CDR3 with reference TRBV19 and TRBJ2-2 gives the whole variable domain DGGITQSPKYLFRKEGQNVTLSCEQNLNHDAMYWYRQDPGQGLRLIYYSQIVNDFQKGDIAEGYSVSREKKESFPLTVTSAQKNPTAFYLCASSIQNTGELFFGEGSRLTVL.

The rearrangement uses TRBV11-2 and TRBJ1-4; TRBD1 matches 9 bases. Germline V lookup: CDR1 SGHAT, CDR2 FQNNGV. The V segment lost 5 bases and the J segment 8 bases; nucleotides outside the gene matches: 6. CDR3 length equals 14 residues. CDR3 in amino acids: CASSLTDRGEKLFF. CDR3 nucleotides: TGTGCCAGCAGCCTTACAGACAGGGGGGAAAAACTGTTTTTT.

The chain combines TRBV29-1 with TRBJ2-1, with 8 bases that match TRBD2. The CDR3 is made up of 16 amino acids. Trimming cost V 7 bases and J 3 bases; bases outside gene matches: 14. Per the germline V gene, CDR1 is SQVTM and CDR2 is ANQGSEA. The CDR3 DNA is TGCAGCGCCCCTCCCCCGGGAGGGAGGGTCTACAATGAGCAGTTCTTC. As protein: CSAPPPGGRVYNEQFF.

The chain combines TRBV2 with TRBJ2-1; the match to TRBD2 covers 14 bases. This CDR3 has 17 amino acids. Germline-derived CDR1 and CDR2 are SNHLY and FYNNEI. J was trimmed by 7 bases and V by 6 bases; bases with no gene match: 11. The CDR3 is CASRRLAGGAEQNEQFF. CDR3 DNA: TGTGCCAGCAGGCGACTAGCGGGAGGGGCTGAACAGAATGAGCAGTTCTTC. Looking up the rest from reference TRBV2 and TRBJ2-1 gives the full variable domain: EPEVTQTPSHQVTQMGQEVILRCVPISNHLYFYWYRQILGQKVEFLVSFYNNEISEKSEIFDDQFSVERPDGSNFTLKIRSTKLEDSAMYFCASRRLAGGAEQNEQFFGPGTRLTVL.

This chain joins TRBV27 and TRBJ2-1, with D unclear. The CDR3 runs to 14 residues. Germline CDR1 is MNHEY and CDR2 is SMNVEV (reference sequence). V shed 5 bases and J shed 0 bases, with 8 bases lying between them. Here the CDR3 reads CASSPPRSYNEQFF. CDR3 coding DNA: TGTGCCAGCAGTCCTCCCCGCTCCTACAATGAGCAGTTCTTC.

V is TRBV27 and J is TRBJ2-3; D is ambiguous. V shed 0 bases and J shed 7 bases, with 8 bases lying between them. Per germline, CDR1 MNHEY and CDR2 SMNVEV (reference sequence). This CDR3 spans 13 amino acids. The CDR3 reads CASSLSWSNTQYF. DNA for the CDR3: TGTGCCAGCAGTTTATCGTGGAGCAATACGCAGTATTTT.

CDR3 in DNA: TGTGCCAGCAGTGCCGGGGCAGATACGCAGTATTTT. This codes for CASSAGADTQYF. The chain couples TRBV2 to TRBJ2-3, with D perhaps TRBD2 (5 bases). The CDR3 extends over 12 amino acids. The V gene's germline CDR1 is SNHLY and CDR2 FYNNEI. The V and J ends lost 4 bases and 4 bases respectively, with 6 bases between them.

The CDR3 DNA reads TGTGCCAGCAGCCCAGGCGCCTTCCCTAATGAAAAACTGTTTTTT. This sequence encodes CASSPGAFPNEKLFF. The chain carries TRBV9 and TRBJ1-4; D is ambiguous. CDR3 length: 15 amino acids. Per the germline V gene, CDR1 is SGDLS and CDR2 is YYNGEE. V was shortened by 4 bases and J by 3 bases, with 13 bases between the two germline ends.

The rearrangement links TRBV28 to TRBJ1-2; D remains ambiguous. This CDR3 region has 11 residues. Germline loops: CDR1 MDHEN, CDR2 SYDVKM. Trimming removed 5 bases at V and 6 bases at J, with 7 bases between. Here the CDR3 DNA reads TGTGCCAGCAGTCCCTCCGATGGCTACACCTTC. Translating gives CASSPSDGYTF.

V usage is TRBV9 and J usage is TRBJ1-1; the D gene is possibly TRBD1 (5 bases). The CDR3 is made up of 15 amino acids. V was shortened by 1 base and J by 4 bases, with 14 bases between the two germline ends. Per the germline V gene, CDR1 is SGDLS and CDR2 is YYNGEE. The CDR3, as DNA: TGTGCCAGCAGCGTATTAGTGGGGGAGGGCACTGAAGCTTTCTTT. Its protein is CASSVLVGEGTEAFF.

The rearrangement joins TRBV4-2 to TRBJ2-2, with TRBD2 matching over 10 bases. Germline CDR1 and CDR2: LGHNA and YNFKEQ. J gave up 3 bases and V 8 bases, and 18 bases lay outside the gene matches. The CDR3 consists of 19 residues. The CDR3 DNA follows: TGTGCCAGCTGGGGAGGGGGAGCGGGAGGGGGAGTGGACACCGGGGAGCTGTTTTTT. Translation: CASWGGGAGGGVDTGELFF.

The chain recombines TRBV5-4 with TRBJ2-3, with 7 bases fitting TRBD1. Looked up from germline, CDR1 is SGHNT and CDR2 is YYREEE (reference sequence). This CDR3 has 15 amino acids. V trimming: 0 bases; J trimming: 2 bases; junction bases outside the gene matches: 3. CDR3 loop: CASSLGGQSTDTQYF. The CDR3 region has the DNA TGTGCCAGCAGCTTGGGGGGACAGTCCACAGATACGCAGTATTTT.

The V call is TRBV19, the J call TRBJ1-2; no definite D call. The germline CDR1 and CDR2 sequences are LNHDA and SQIVND (reference sequence). The V end lost 1 base, the J end lost 6 bases, and 9 bases lay between the germline ends. The CDR3 has 13 amino acids. Here the CDR3 reads CASSIAPENGYTF. In DNA form, the CDR3 reads TGTGCCAGTAGTATAGCACCCGAGAATGGCTACACCTTC.

This chain joins TRBV7-9 and TRBJ2-1; the match to TRBD2 covers 10 bases. The CDR3 extends over 15 amino acids. J gave up 7 bases and V 5 bases, and 8 bases lay outside the gene matches. CDR1 and CDR2 from the germline V gene are SEHNR and FQNEAQ (reference sequence). The CDR3 region has the DNA TGTGCCAGCAGCCTCGAACTAGCGGGAATGAATGAGCAGTTCTTC. It codes for CASSLELAGMNEQFF.